Listed below are T cell receptor beta chains from one sample, sequenced in a study of liver allograft versus peripheral blood T cells. MiXCR, applied by TCRdb to the reads, yields one record per CDR3 protein. The sample includes a few thousand distinct CDR3 sequences, about 22% of them seen just once. The receptors come from a human patient who had a liver transplant. Among the T cells, some may be from the graft donor. Each CDR3 is given with its conserved first and last residue. D genes are given only for firm matches. Size tells how often a clone was seen (once, few, many) or the class of an expanded clone, and some rows leave it out.

TRBV2,NA,TRBJ1-4,medium-sized,CASRVDRVMRGEKLFF,TGTGCCAGCAGAGTCGACAGAGTAATGAGAGGTGAAAAACTGTTTTTT
TRBV28,TRBD2,TRBJ2-1,few,CASKTSGSRRTIDEQFF,TGTGCCAGCAAGACTAGCGGGAGTCGCAGAACGATAGATGAGCAGTTCTTC
TRBV28,TRBD1,TRBJ2-7,few,CASRPFPGQGKQYF,TGTGCCAGCAGGCCTTTTCCGGGACAGGGAAAGCAGTACTTC
TRBV11-2,NA,TRBJ1-2,many,CASSLVGYYGYTF,TGTGCCAGCAGCTTAGTAGGGTACTATGGCTACACCTTC
TRBV12-3/TRBV12-4,TRBD1,TRBJ1-4,medium-sized,CASSDRVVEKLFF,TGTGCCAGCAGCGACAGGGTGGTAGAAAAACTGTTTTTT
TRBV19,TRBD1,TRBJ2-3,many,CASTTGQISTDTQYF,TGTGCCAGTACTACGGGACAGATTAGCACAGATACGCAGTATTTT
TRBV6-5,NA,TRBJ1-6,medium-sized,CASLALSAPLHF,TGTGCCAGCCTTGCCCTAAGCGCACCCCTCCACTTT
TRBV29-1,TRBD1,TRBJ1-2,NA,CSGQGAGYGYTF,TGCAGCGGACAGGGGGCGGGCTATGGCTACACCTTC
TRBV18,NA,TRBJ2-5,few,CASSPSETQYF,TGTGCCAGCTCACCATCAGAGACCCAGTACTTC
TRBV19,NA,TRBJ2-7,medium-sized,CASSSAAAYEQYF,TGTGCCAGTAGTTCGGCAGCTGCCTACGAGCAGTACTTC
TRBV28,TRBD2,TRBJ2-3,medium-sized,CASKGHGRADTQYF,TGTGCCAGCAAAGGCCACGGGAGGGCAGATACGCAGTATTTT
TRBV3-1,NA,TRBJ2-7,few,CASSHRSSEQYF,TGTGCCAGCAGCCATCGGTCTTCGGAGCAGTACTTC
TRBV28,NA,TRBJ1-2,medium-sized,CASSSTQGTGGYTF,TGTGCCAGCAGTTCCACTCAGGGGACCGGGGGCTACACCTTC
TRBV7-9,TRBD2,TRBJ2-7,few,CASSFIAGGEQYF,TGTGCCAGCAGCTTTATAGCGGGGGGCGAGCAGTACTTC
TRBV18,TRBD1,TRBJ2-2,medium-sized,CASSPWTGANTGELFF,TGTGCCAGCTCACCCTGGACAGGGGCGAACACCGGGGAGCTGTTTTTT
TRBV5-5,NA,TRBJ2-7,NA,CASLPEPPYEQYF,TGTGCCAGCTTACCCGAGCCTCCCTACGAGCAGTACTTC
TRBV11-2,NA,TRBJ1-4,NA,CASSLGGATNEKLFF,TGTGCCAGCAGCTTAGGGGGAGCAACTAATGAAAAACTGTTTTTT
TRBV12-3/TRBV12-4,NA,TRBJ2-1,medium-sized,CASSLASTNEQFF,TGTGCCAGCAGTTTGGCTAGCACGAATGAGCAGTTCTTC
TRBV2,TRBD2,TRBJ2-1,medium-sized,CASSFLAETNNEQFF,TGTGCCAGCAGTTTTCTAGCGGAGACCAACAATGAGCAGTTCTTC
TRBV3-1,NA,TRBJ1-3,medium-sized,CASTPTASGNTIYF,TGTGCCAGCACCCCAACAGCCTCTGGAAACACCATATATTTT
TRBV6-6,NA,TRBJ2-1,medium-sized,CASRGVIGTDYNEQFF,TGTGCCAGCAGAGGGGTAATCGGGACGGACTACAATGAGCAGTTCTTC
TRBV7-2,NA,TRBJ2-5,NA,CASSLVWGQETQYF,TGTGCCAGCAGCTTAGTGTGGGGCCAAGAGACCCAGTACTTC
TRBV28,NA,TRBJ1-4,NA,CASSGREEDEKLFF,TGTGCCAGCAGTGGCCGTGAGGAGGATGAAAAACTGTTTTTT
TRBV6-2/TRBV6-3,NA,TRBJ2-7,medium-sized,CASSYSIQGRRKGYEQYF,TGTGCCAGCAGTTACTCGATCCAGGGACGCCGGAAAGGCTACGAGCAGTACTTC
TRBV28,NA,TRBJ2-2,medium-sized,CASSLLALGELFF,TGTGCCAGCAGTTTATTAGCGCTTGGGGAGCTGTTTTTT
TRBV18,NA,TRBJ1-6,large,CASSPYHDNSPLHF,TGTGCCAGCTCACCATACCACGATAATTCACCCCTCCACTTT
TRBV19,TRBD2,TRBJ2-7,medium-sized,CASSSQHSSGRSYEQYF,TGTGCCAGTAGTTCCCAACACTCTAGCGGGAGGTCCTACGAGCAGTACTTC
TRBV6-2/TRBV6-3,NA,TRBJ2-3,NA,CASSPGLYITVLTQYF,TGTGCCAGCAGTCCCGGTCTATACATCACCGTATTAACGCAGTATTTT
TRBV11-3,NA,TRBJ2-7,NA,CASSPPGSYEQYF,TGTGCCAGCAGTCCTCCTGGCTCCTACGAGCAGTACTTC
TRBV28,NA,TRBJ2-3,many,CASSVEVTQYF,TGTGCCAGCTCAGTCGAGGTTACGCAGTATTTT
TRBV27,TRBD1,TRBJ1-2,medium-sized,CASSFRTGNMFYGYTF,TGTGCCAGCAGTTTCCGGACAGGAAACATGTTCTATGGCTACACCTTC
TRBV6-5,NA,TRBJ2-7,medium-sized,CASSRAQSVSYEQYF,TGTGCCAGCAGTCGCGCTCAATCCGTATCCTACGAGCAGTACTTC
TRBV7-9,NA,TRBJ2-3,few,CASSTRLGPTDTQYF,TGTGCCAGCAGCACAAGACTGGGACCCACAGATACGCAGTATTTT
TRBV7-9,NA,TRBJ1-1,medium-sized,CASSKGSDGGLNTEAFF,TGTGCCAGCAGCAAAGGATCGGACGGGGGCTTGAACACTGAAGCTTTCTTT
TRBV2,TRBD2,TRBJ2-7,few,CASTSGYEQYF,TGTGCCAGCACTAGCGGGTACGAGCAGTACTTC
TRBV20-1,NA,TRBJ2-7,medium-sized,CSARVRVLLSYEQYF,TGCAGTGCTAGAGTCAGGGTGTTGCTTTCCTACGAGCAGTACTTC
TRBV10-2,TRBD1,TRBJ2-3,few,CASSERDRGLTDTQYF,TGCGCCAGCAGTGAGCGGGACAGGGGGCTCACAGATACGCAGTATTTT
TRBV5-4,TRBD1,TRBJ1-1,NA,CASSPWTGLEAFF,TGTGCCAGCAGCCCGTGGACAGGGCTTGAAGCTTTCTTT
TRBV15,TRBD1,TRBJ1-5,NA,CATSRDPGGGNQPQHF,TGTGCCACCAGCAGAGATCCAGGGGGGGGCAATCAGCCCCAGCATTTT
TRBV6-2/TRBV6-3,NA,TRBJ1-1,medium-sized,CASSYSKWVYEAFF,TGTGCCAGCAGTTACTCGAAATGGGTTTATGAAGCTTTCTTT
TRBV12-3/TRBV12-4,NA,TRBJ2-1,few,CASSPEMRGDSYNEQFF,TGTGCCAGCAGTCCCGAAATGAGGGGAGACTCCTACAATGAGCAGTTCTTC
TRBV30,NA,TRBJ2-7,few,CAWSGNYEQYF,TGTGCCTGGTCCGGGAACTACGAGCAGTACTTC
TRBV29-1,NA,TRBJ1-1,medium-sized,CSAYRRNTEAFF,TGCAGCGCTTACAGGAGAAACACTGAAGCTTTCTTT
TRBV19,TRBD1,TRBJ1-1,medium-sized,CASSIMGRGLGSTEAFF,TGTGCCAGTAGTATAATGGGCAGGGGGCTGGGAAGCACTGAAGCTTTCTTT
TRBV6-1,TRBD1,TRBJ1-5,medium-sized,CASSGDRVSGSNQPQHF,TGTGCCAGCAGTGGGGACAGGGTCTCTGGTAGCAATCAGCCCCAGCATTTT
TRBV27,TRBD1,TRBJ1-5,medium-sized,CASSRRPYRGANQPQHF,TGTGCCAGCAGCCGAAGGCCTTACAGGGGTGCTAATCAGCCCCAGCATTTT
TRBV12-3/TRBV12-4,NA,TRBJ1-1,NA,CASSLNRNTEAFF,TGTGCCAGCAGTTTGAACAGGAACACTGAAGCTTTCTTT
TRBV7-9,NA,TRBJ2-1,NA,CASSSIPQNLNEQFF,TGTGCCAGCAGCTCCATACCCCAAAATCTCAATGAGCAGTTCTTC
TRBV20-1,NA,TRBJ2-1,medium-sized,CSAPLIARLEQFF,TGCAGTGCCCCGTTAATCGCGCGCCTTGAGCAGTTCTTC
TRBV7-9,NA,TRBJ1-1,NA,CASSPLGGETEAFF,TGTGCCAGCAGCCCGCTGGGGGGTGAGACTGAAGCTTTCTTT